This is a list of T cell receptor beta chains from one sample in a study of T cell responses to AZD1222 COVID-19 vaccine. The table came from immunoSEQ multiplex PCR; TCRdb's copy has only in-frame clones and leaves some out. This sample has about 150,000 clones; about 93% occur once, and the top ten carry less than 4.5%. The sample was peripheral blood, taken on day 0 of AZD1222 vaccination. These receptors originate from an adult in good health. The CDR3 runs from the conserved cysteine through the conserved F or W. The D gene is left open where the match is weak. A row's size may be missing; if present it is once, few, many or a size class.

D gene | clone size | CDR3 length | J gene | V gene | CDR3 DNA | CDR3 protein
TRBD1 | - | 16 | TRBJ2-1 | TRBV5-1 | TGCGCCAGCAGCCTAAATCCGGGACAGGGAGGCAATGAGCAGTTCTTC | CASSLNPGQGGNEQFF
- | - | 16 | TRBJ1-5 | TRBV24-1 | TGTGCCACCAGTGATTCCGGGGGTTATAGCAATCAGCCCCAGCATTTT | CATSDSGGYSNQPQHF
- | many | 13 | TRBJ1-1 | TRBV5-1 | TGCGCCAGCCGCCTCGGGGGGCCAACTGAAGCTTTCTTT | CASRLGGPTEAFF
TRBD1 | - | 14 | TRBJ2-7 | TRBV10-3 | TGTGCCACCCTCTCGGGACAGGGCCTCGTCGAGCAGTACTTC | CATLSGQGLVEQYF
- | - | 13 | TRBJ2-3 | TRBV27 | TGTGCCAGCAGTACCCCCCTAGTGGCTACGCAGTATTTT | CASSTPLVATQYF
TRBD2 | - | 14 | TRBJ2-3 | TRBV19 | TGTGCCAGTAGTCTCGGACTAGCGGGGGATACGCAGTATTTT | CASSLGLAGDTQYF
- | once | 12 | TRBJ2-7 | TRBV6-2/TRBV6-3 | TGTGCCAGCAGTTACGGCTACTACGAGCAGTACTTC | CASSYGYYEQYF
- | few | 17 | TRBJ1-5 | TRBV10-3 | TGTGCCATCAGTGGTCGATCGGCGGCCTATAGCAATCAGCCCCAGCATTTT | CAISGRSAAYSNQPQHF
- | - | 15 | TRBJ2-7 | TRBV7-3 | TGTGCCAGCAGCTGGGGCACAGGGCCGGCCTACGAGCAGTACTTC | CASSWGTGPAYEQYF
TRBD2 | - | 15 | TRBJ2-1 | TRBV19 | TGTGCCAGTACCCTAGCGGGAGGCCCTGGGAATGAGCAGTTCTTC | CASTLAGGPGNEQFF
TRBD2 | - | 15 | TRBJ2-7 | TRBV20-1 | TGCAGTGCTGGTGGTAGCGGGAGATTGTCCTACGAGCAGTACTTC | CSAGGSGRLSYEQYF
TRBD1 | - | 16 | TRBJ1-2 | TRBV15 | TGTGCCACCAGCAGAGATAGAGGACAGGGATCTGAGGGCTACACCTTC | CATSRDRGQGSEGYTF
- | - | 14 | TRBJ2-1 | TRBV9 | TGTGCCAGCAGCGTCCTTCCCGACGGCGGTGAGCAGTTCTTC | CASSVLPDGGEQFF
- | once | 13 | TRBJ1-2 | TRBV30 | TGTGCCTGGAGCCTCAGACGGGCCCATGGCTACACCTTC | CAWSLRRAHGYTF
TRBD1 | - | 15 | TRBJ1-2 | TRBV10-2 | TGCGCCAGCAGCAGACAGGGATTGCCGAACTATGGCTACACCTTC | CASSRQGLPNYGYTF
- | - | 17 | TRBJ2-2 | TRBV19 | TGTGCCAGTAGTATAAATGGGCACGAACCGGGGGTCGGGGAGCTGTTTTTT | CASSINGHEPGVGELFF
- | - | 14 | TRBJ2-7 | TRBV5-1 | TGCGCCAGCAGCTTAACAGGAGTGTCCTACGAGCAGTACTTC | CASSLTGVSYEQYF
TRBD1 | - | 15 | TRBJ2-7 | TRBV4-2 | TGTGCCAGCAGCCAAGAGGGGACAGGAGGCAACGAGCAGTACTTC | CASSQEGTGGNEQYF
TRBD1 | - | 14 | TRBJ1-5 | TRBV19 | TGTGCCAGTAGTACGACAGGGGATGGGCAGCCCCAGCATTTT | CASSTTGDGQPQHF
- | - | 13 | TRBJ1-2 | TRBV10-2 | TGCGCCAGCAGGACGGAGAATAACTATGGCTACACCTTC | CASRTENNYGYTF
- | - | 12 | TRBJ1-6 | TRBV27 | TGTGCCAGCGGGTTGGGCTATTCACCCCTCCACTTT | CASGLGYSPLHF
- | - | 16 | TRBJ1-2 | TRBV5-1 | TGCGCCAGCAGCATGGGGGGCTCCCTCGGAAGCTATGGCTACACCTTC | CASSMGGSLGSYGYTF
- | - | 13 | TRBJ1-4 | TRBV15 | TGTGCCACCATGGACGGAGGACGGGAAAAACTGTTTTTT | CATMDGGREKLFF
- | - | 12 | TRBJ1-6 | TRBV11-2 | TGTGCCAGCAGTCCCGGTAATTCACCCCTCCACTTT | CASSPGNSPLHF
- | - | 14 | TRBJ1-1 | TRBV19 | TGTGCCAGTAGTATCGGCGGAAAGAACACTGAAGCTTTCTTT | CASSIGGKNTEAFF
- | - | 13 | TRBJ1-3 | TRBV6-2/TRBV6-3 | TGTGCCAGCAGTAGCCTCTCTGGAAACACCATATATTTT | CASSSLSGNTIYF
TRBD2 | - | 15 | TRBJ2-1 | TRBV5-1 | TGCGCCAGCAGCTCTACTAGCGGGAGGTTAAATGAGCAGTTCTTC | CASSSTSGRLNEQFF
- | - | 15 | TRBJ1-2 | TRBV19 | TGTGCCAGTAGTGCGGACGGCTTGTTGGACTATGGCTACACCTTC | CASSADGLLDYGYTF
TRBD2 | - | 15 | TRBJ2-1 | TRBV7-2 | TGTGCCAGCAGCGCGCCGGGACTAGCTCATGGTGAGCAGTTCTTC | CASSAPGLAHGEQFF
TRBD1 | - | 16 | TRBJ2-7 | TRBV9 | TGTGCCAGCAGCGTAGGTCTGGGACAGGGGGATTCCGAGCAGTACTTC | CASSVGLGQGDSEQYF
TRBD2 | - | 16 | TRBJ2-1 | TRBV28 | TGTGCCAGCAGTTTATATCTGGCTAGCGGAGCAAATGAGCAGTTCTTC | CASSLYLASGANEQFF
- | - | 13 | TRBJ1-1 | TRBV27 | TGTGCCAGCAGTTTATCCCCAGGGGATGGCCTTTTCTTT | CASSLSPGDGLFF
- | - | 13 | TRBJ1-6 | TRBV7-2 | TGTGCCAGCAGCTTAGCCCTGGAATCACCCCTCCACTTT | CASSLALESPLHF
TRBD2 | - | 19 | TRBJ2-5 | TRBV7-3 | TGTGCCAGCAGCTTAAGAAGAGGGAACACAAGACTAGCGGATGAGACCCAGTACTTC | CASSLRRGNTRLADETQYF
TRBD1 | - | 15 | TRBJ2-7 | TRBV15 | TGTGCCACCAGCAGAGATTGGGACAGGGGGTACGAGCAGTACTTC | CATSRDWDRGYEQYF
TRBD1 | - | 13 | TRBJ2-5 | TRBV6-2/TRBV6-3 | TGTGCCAGCAGTTATGGGACAGGGGGGACCCAGTACTTC | CASSYGTGGTQYF
- | - | 17 | TRBJ2-2 | TRBV29-1 | TGCAGCGTAGCTAGGTTTTTTGGACAGACGAACACCGGGGAGCTGTTTTTT | CSVARFFGQTNTGELFF
- | once | 13 | TRBJ1-1 | TRBV12-3/TRBV12-4 | TGTGCCAGCAGTTTCGGGTCTACCGGGGCGGCTTTCTTT | CASSFGSTGAAFF
TRBD1 | - | 12 | TRBJ2-2 | TRBV10-3 | TGTGCCATCAGACAGGGGGAAGGGGAGCTGTTTTTT | CAIRQGEGELFF
- | - | 15 | TRBJ1-1 | TRBV19 | TGTGCCAGTAGTATTTATCGGATACTGAACACTGAAGCTTTCTTT | CASSIYRILNTEAFF
- | - | 15 | TRBJ2-6 | TRBV18 | TGTGCCAGCTCACCAGGGGGCTCTGGGGCCAACGTCCTGACTTTC | CASSPGGSGANVLTF
TRBD1 | - | 14 | TRBJ1-4 | TRBV6-5 | TGTGCCAGCAGGTCCCAGGGACAGGGGGAAAAACTGTTTTTT | CASRSQGQGEKLFF
TRBD1 | - | 14 | TRBJ2-3 | TRBV11-2 | TGTGCCAGCAGCTTCGACAGGGGAGGAGATACGCAGTATTTT | CASSFDRGGDTQYF
TRBD1 | - | 17 | TRBJ1-5 | TRBV11-3 | TGTGCCAGCAGCCTAGGACAGGACCTAAGAAAAAATCAGCCCCAGCATTTT | CASSLGQDLRKNQPQHF
TRBD1 | - | 14 | TRBJ1-5 | TRBV28 | TGTGCCAGCAGCACTACAGGGGGCCGGGGACCCCAGCATTTT | CASSTTGGRGPQHF
TRBD2 | - | 13 | TRBJ2-1 | TRBV7-2 | TGTGCCAGCGGCCGGCTAGCGGGTGGTGAGCAGTTCTTC | CASGRLAGGEQFF
TRBD1 | once | 16 | TRBJ2-3 | TRBV29-1 | TGCAGCGTTGAAGCCCTTCCAGGACAGGGAGGAAATACGCAGTATTTT | CSVEALPGQGGNTQYF